Below, 20 T cell receptor beta chains from the same sample are listed, as sequenced in a study of T cell responses to AZD1222 COVID-19 vaccine. Sequencing was performed with immunoSEQ multiplex PCR; in TCRdb, only in-frame clones are kept and a portion is missing. Found here are roughly 150,000 clones, 80% to 90% of them singletons; the top ten hold roughly a tenth. The sequenced sample was peripheral blood, obtained 28 days after the second AZD1222 dose. The receptors here all came from an adult who received the AZD1222 COVID-19 vaccine.

The rearrangement joins TRBV7-6 to TRBJ2-2, with TRBD2 matching 8 bases. V was clipped by 4 bases and J by 6 bases; unmatched bases: 10. Germline CDR1 and CDR2: SGHVS and FNYEAQ. This CDR3 region has 16 residues. CDR3 sequence reads: CASSWELAGLAGELFF. Here the CDR3 DNA reads TGTGCCAGCAGCTGGGAGCTAGCGGGCCTGGCCGGGGAGCTGTTTTTT.

The chain uses TRBV21-1 and TRBJ1-6; the table calls TRBD1, which could not be checked here. TRBV21-1 is assigned pseudogene status. The CDR3 is 12 residues long. This CDR3 is CASSHTGMPLHF. As DNA, the CDR3 is TGTGCCAGCAGCCATACAGGGATGCCCCTCCACTTT.

The chain carries TRBV6-5 and TRBJ2-2; tentative D call: TRBD2 (6 bases). Germline V lookup: CDR1 MNHEY, CDR2 SVGAGI. The ends were cut back, 6 bases at V and 6 bases at J, with 17 bases in the middle. The CDR3 has 15 residues. In nucleotides, the CDR3 is TGTGCCAGCAGCAAAGATACTACGGGGGCCGGGGAGCTGTTTTTT. Its translation is CASSKDTTGAGELFF.

This chain joins TRBV28 and TRBJ2-7, with 7 bases matching TRBD2. From germline, CDR1 is MDHEN and CDR2 SYDVKM. The length of the CDR3 is 15 residues. With V trimmed by 5 bases and J by 3 bases, 10 bases remained unmatched. CDR3 sequence: CASSPGGGPVYEQYF. The CDR3 bases are TGTGCCAGCAGTCCCGGGGGAGGGCCAGTCTACGAGCAGTACTTC.

This clone was counted a few times. The same CDR3 is also encoded by other DNA sequences in this sample. The chain has TRBV6-5 and TRBJ2-7, with D maybe TRBD2 (6 bases). V was cut by 9 bases and J by 2 bases, with 8 bases left in between. The CDR3 totals 11 residues. CDR1 and CDR2 (germline): MNHEY, SVGAGI. The CDR3 bases are TGTGCCAGTGGGGGGACCTACGAGCAGTACTTC. It codes for CASGGTYEQYF.

This chain connects TRBV25-1 to TRBJ1-3; tentatively, D is TRBD1 (6 bases). Trimming stripped 6 bases from V and 7 bases from J, with 16 bases between. This CDR3 comprises 14 residues. Germline V gives CDR1 MGHDK, CDR2 SYGVNS. The CDR3 loop reads CASRPGGVGNTIYF. The CDR3 coding sequence is TGTGCCAGCAGGCCCGGGGGCGTGGGGAACACCATATATTTT.

The genes are TRBV24-1 and TRBJ2-2, with D uncertain. V was shortened by 3 bases and J by 5 bases, with 9 bases between the two germline ends. CDR1 KGHDR and CDR2 SFDVKD come from the germline V gene. The CDR3 runs to 14 residues. CDR3 nucleotide sequence: TGTGCCACCAGTGATGTGGGATATACCGGGGAGCTGTTTTTT. This translates into CATSDVGYTGELFF.

The gene calls are TRBV5-4 and TRBJ2-7; 7 bases line up with TRBD2. The junction had 6 bases not matched to a gene; V was cut back by 0 bases and J by 0 bases. The CDR3 length is 16 residues. Germline-derived CDR1 and CDR2 are SGHNT and YYREEE (reference sequence). CDR3: CASSLGASGYSYEQYF. The CDR3 DNA follows: TGTGCCAGCAGCTTGGGCGCTAGCGGATACTCCTACGAGCAGTACTTC.

The J gene is TRBJ1-6, the V gene TRBV2; weak D call: TRBD1 (6 bases). CDR1 and CDR2 (germline): SNHLY, FYNNEI. Trimming left V 4 bases short and J 0 bases short, with 10 bases between. The CDR3 extends over 16 amino acids. The DNA for the CDR3 is TGTGCCAGCAGTGTCGAAGGGGGCTCCTATAATTCACCCCTCCACTTT. Protein product: CASSVEGGSYNSPLHF.

The chain couples TRBV10-3 to TRBJ2-7, with D unclear. Per germline, CDR1 ENHRY and CDR2 SYGVKD. V was trimmed by 0 bases and J by 2 bases, leaving 11 bases between them. This CDR3 has 15 residues. The CDR3 nucleotides read TGTGCCATCAGTGAGTCCCATGGGGTGACCTACGAGCAGTACTTC. Its protein product is CAISESHGVTYEQYF.

This chain connects TRBV7-9 to TRBJ1-5; the match to TRBD1 covers 8 bases. The V gene's germline CDR1 is SEHNR and CDR2 FQNEAQ (reference sequence). This CDR3 contains 17 residues. With 1 base clipped from V and 0 bases from J, the junction kept 5 bases outside the gene matches. The CDR3 loop is CASSLDRGANSNQPQHF. CDR3 sequence (DNA): TGTGCCAGCAGCTTAGACAGGGGGGCTAATAGCAATCAGCCCCAGCATTTT.

The rearrangement joins TRBV27 to TRBJ2-7, with D perhaps matching TRBD1 or TRBD2 (5 bases each). The CDR3 covers 15 residues. Per germline, CDR1 MNHEY and CDR2 SMNVEV (reference sequence). Trimming took 6 bases from V and 4 from J, leaving 19 bases between them. The CDR3 bases are TGTGCCAGCAGCCTCGAGACTTCGGGGCGATACGAGCAGTACTTC. Amino acids: CASSLETSGRYEQYF.

J is TRBJ1-4 and V is TRBV5-4; tentative D call: TRBD1 (6 bases). Germline V gene data show CDR1 as SGHNT and CDR2 as YYREEE (reference sequence). Trimming removed 2 bases from V and 7 bases from J, with 12 bases in between. The CDR3 has 14 amino acids. The CDR3 reads CASSLLQGGEKLFF. The CDR3 region has the DNA TGTGCCAGCAGCTTATTACAGGGTGGTGAAAAACTGTTTTTT. Variable domain in full (rest from reference TRBV5-4 and TRBJ1-4): ETGVTQSPTHLIKTRGQQVTLRCSSQSGHNTVSWYQQALGQGPQFIFQYYREEENGRGNFPPRFSGLQFPNYSSELNVNALELDDSALYLCASSLLQGGEKLFFGSGTQLSVL.

As regards this clone: One end of the junction does not line up with germline, which may come from a read error. The genes are TRBV5-8 and TRBJ2-7; no definite D call. In germline, CDR1 is SGHTS, CDR2 YDEGEE. The CDR3 extends over 13 amino acids. The CDR3 loop is CASSLTTRPLGDF. CDR3 sequence (DNA): TGTGCCAGCAGCCTAACGACCCGGCCTCTTGGGGACTTC.

Turning to this clone: Sequence at one end of the junction differs from germline and may be a read error. This sequence joins TRBV7-7 and TRBJ2-1; perhaps TRBD2 as D (7 bases). There are 14 residues in the CDR3. CDR1 is SSHAT and CDR2 is FNYEAQ in the germline V gene (reference sequence). The CDR3 region is CASSPGGSYNEQFF. The CDR3 DNA reads TGTGCTAGCAGCCCGGGGGGCAGCTACAATGAGCAGTTCTTC.

V usage is TRBV18 and J usage is TRBJ1-1, with TRBD1 identical over 8 bases. Trimming at V came to 2 bases and at J to 4 bases, leaving 6 bases not matched to a gene. Germline lookup yields CDR1 KGHSH and CDR2 LQKENI. This CDR3 region has 15 residues. CDR3 residues: CASSPETGGLTEAFF. The CDR3 nucleotides are TGTGCCAGCTCACCAGAAACAGGGGGTCTCACTGAAGCTTTCTTT.

V gene TRBV5-4 combines with J gene TRBJ2-3, with 9 bases lining up with TRBD2. The ends lost 0 bases at V and 2 bases at J; junction bases unmatched: 4. This CDR3 region has 16 residues. Germline CDR1 and CDR2: SGHNT and YYREEE (reference sequence). The CDR3 nucleotides read TGTGCCAGCAGCTTGGCGGGACTAGCTAACACAGATACGCAGTATTTT. Residues: CASSLAGLANTDTQYF.

The chain has TRBV12-3 or TRBV12-4 and TRBJ1-1, with D maybe TRBD1 (6 bases). This CDR3 spans 13 amino acids. Trimming took 5 bases from V and 1 from J, leaving 8 bases between them. DNA for the CDR3: TGTGCCAGCAGTCTCAGGGGGAACACTGAAGCTTTCTTT. This encodes CASSLRGNTEAFF.

The chain is built from TRBV29-1 and TRBJ1-6; D is undetermined. Deletions cut 5 bases from V and 7 bases from J, with 12 bases between. Germline CDR1 and CDR2: SQVTM and ANQGSEA. CDR3 size: 13 residues. The CDR3 is CSVQEGRNSPLHF. The CDR3 coding sequence is TGCAGCGTTCAGGAGGGAAGGAATTCACCCCTCCACTTT. The whole variable domain, remainder taken from reference TRBV29-1 and TRBJ1-6, is SAVISQKPSRDICQRGTSLTIQCQVDSQVTMMFWYRQQPGQSLTLIATANQGSEATYESGFVIDKFPISRPNLTFSTLTVSNMSPEDSSIYLCSVQEGRNSPLHFGNGTRLTVT.

The chain has TRBV27 and TRBJ1-2; 10 nucleotides match TRBD1. CDR3 length: 19 residues. Per the germline V gene, CDR1 is MNHEY and CDR2 is SMNVEV (reference sequence). Trimming cost V 4 bases and J 4 bases; bases outside gene matches: 18. The CDR3 loop reads CASSWSGGSGTGVPYGYTF. DNA for the CDR3: TGTGCCAGCAGTTGGAGCGGGGGATCCGGGACAGGGGTCCCCTATGGCTACACCTTC.